In this sample, the clone carrying this TCR beta chain turned up once. Its antigen remains unknown. The record originates from a study of graft-versus-host responses after intestinal transplantation. Study-wide findings and caveats: Association was observed between peak circulating GvH clone levels and early post-transplant HvG declines. Individuals who had graft-donor T cell macrochimerism had allografts that showed high graft-versus-host to host-versus-graft clonal ratios. GvH clones appeared in recipient marrow, some first in ileum or blood.

Only in-frame clones appear in the TCRdb table, and some are missing; sequencing was by immunoSEQ multiplex PCR. This sample carries approximately 24,000 clones, just over 90% of them seen once, and the ten largest clones take 0.53%. CDR1 and CDR2 from the germline V gene are SNHLY and FYNNEI. The CDR3 has 15 residues. V was clipped by 7 bases and J by 3 bases, with 19 bases between them. This receptor was obtained from a human patient who received an intestinal transplant, so some T cells may come from the graft donor. Material: PBMCs, obtained 18 days after transplant. This chain uses TRBV2 with TRBJ2-7; D is ambiguous. The CDR3 protein is CASTPSVGPYYEQYF. The CDR3 bases are TGTGCCAGCACTCCCTCGGTCGGACCCTACTACGAGCAGTACTTC.